The T cell receptor beta chain described here comes from a study of blood T cell repertoires in COVID-19. Study-wide background: Samples of COVID-19 (acute and convalescent) were obtained from the United States, Italy and Spain. T cells, B-cell-depleted T cells, or PBMCs supplied cDNA or gDNA.

V lost 3 bases to trimming and J lost 3 bases, with 8 bases between them. The CDR3 contains 14 residues. The germline V gene has CDR1 MDHEN and CDR2 SYDVKM. The count of this clone is one. Original handling: Reference gene primer amplification gave estimated nucleated cell counts. The method was immunoSEQ multiplex PCR; TCRdb's version includes in-frame clones alone and lacks a portion of them. D and trimming come from the DNA, and the V and J calls and clone size come from that table. The sample comprises 180,000 or so clones, approximately 85% of which are singletons, and under 8.5% rests with the top ten.

This chain uses TRBV28 with TRBJ1-4; weak D call: TRBD1 (6 bases). Specimen: peripheral blood. The TCR originated in a man in his forties who had recovered from COVID-19. CDR3 DNA: TGTGCCAGCAGTTTGGCAGGGGCTAATGAAAAACTGTTTTTT. Its translation is CASSLAGANEKLFF.